This entry lists 9 T cell receptor beta chains sequenced from one sample in a study of cytomegalovirus exposure and HLA in healthy donors (dated by TCRdb to 2017 to 2019). The library was obtained by the immunoSEQ multiplex PCR assay. For the multiplex PCR, a mixture combining 60 forward primers for TCR Vbeta segments and 13 reverse primers for TCR Jbeta segments was used. The clones in this table, taken by TCRdb from immuneACCESS, are in-frame only. Not every clone is retained; where verified, under half of the shortfall comes from an unresolved V gene, and the cause of the rest is unknown. Here the sample has around 110,000 clones; roughly four fifths occur a single time. The leading ten clones occupy around 1.5% of the sample. The specimen sequenced was PBMCs. Receptors originate from a young woman in good health and CMV-seronegative.

In regard to this clone: The same CDR3 can be traced to other DNA sequences in this sample. This CDR3 reads CASSYSGTAYEQYF. CDR3 bases: TGTGCCAGCAGTTACTCCGGGACAGCCTACGAGCAGTACTTC. J is TRBJ2-7 and V is TRBV6-5; 7 bases are a match to TRBD1. The germline V gene has CDR1 MNHEY and CDR2 SVGAGI. V lost 0 bases, J lost 2 bases, and 1 base stayed unmatched. The CDR3 sequence is 14 residues long.

The chain carries TRBV2 and TRBJ1-5; possibly TRBD1 for D (6 bases). Deletions cut 8 bases from V and 2 bases from J, with 16 bases between. This CDR3 is 15 amino acids long. Germline V gene sequence: CDR1 SNHLY, CDR2 FYNNEI. This CDR3 is CASCFDSGGNQPQHF. DNA for the CDR3: TGTGCCAGCTGCTTTGACTCAGGGGGCAATCAGCCCCAGCATTTT. Supplemented by reference TRBV2 and TRBJ1-5, the full variable domain reads EPEVTQTPSHQVTQMGQEVILRCVPISNHLYFYWYRQILGQKVEFLVSFYNNEISEKSEIFDDQFSVERPDGSNFTLKIRSTKLEDSAMYFCASCFDSGGNQPQHFGDGTRLSIL.

This clone was recorded once. This rearrangement joins TRBV5-1 to TRBJ1-4, with a tentative D call TRBD1 (6 bases). Germline V gene data show CDR1 as SGHRS and CDR2 as YFSETQ. The CDR3 spans 15 residues. V lost 4 bases to trimming and J lost 4 bases, with 14 bases between them. The CDR3 nucleotides are TGCGCCAGCAGCGCATCAGGGGCAAATAATGAAAAACTGTTTTTT. It codes for CASSASGANNEKLFF.

J is TRBJ2-7 and V is TRBV7-8; a weak D match, TRBD1 (5 bases). Trimming took off 4 bases at V and 5 bases at J, with 18 bases between the two ends. This CDR3 is built from 15 residues. Germline V gene sequence: CDR1 SGHVS, CDR2 FQNEAQ. CDR3 DNA: TGTGCCAGCAGCTCAACCCCGAGCAGGGCCAACGAGCAGTACTTC. Encoded protein: CASSSTPSRANEQYF.

V gene TRBV9 combines with J gene TRBJ1-2, with D perhaps matching TRBD1 (5 bases). Germline V lookup: CDR1 SGDLS, CDR2 YYNGEE. This CDR3 has 13 amino acids. Trimming cost V 3 bases and J 2 bases, with 8 bases left between them. CDR3 sequence (DNA): TGTGCCAGCAGCGGACAGTTCAACTATGGCTACACCTTC. Protein: CASSGQFNYGYTF. The full variable domain, in which reference TRBV9 and TRBJ1-2 provide the parts outside the CDR3, is DSGVTQTPKHLITATGQRVTLRCSPRSGDLSVYWYQQSLDQGLQFLIQYYNGEERAKGNILERFSAQQFPDLHSELNLSSLELGDSALYFCASSGQFNYGYTFGSGTRLTVV.

V usage is TRBV19 and J usage is TRBJ2-2, with unresolved D. V was pared by 3 bases and J by 1 base, with 6 bases between. Germline V lookup: CDR1 LNHDA, CDR2 SQIVND (reference sequence). This CDR3 has 14 amino acids. The CDR3 sequence: CASSMIENTGELFF. CDR3 sequence (DNA): TGTGCCAGTAGTATGATAGAGAACACCGGGGAGCTGTTTTTT. Full variable domain (outside the CDR3, taken from reference TRBV19 and TRBJ2-2): DGGITQSPKYLFRKEGQNVTLSCEQNLNHDAMYWYRQDPGQGLRLIYYSQIVNDFQKGDIAEGYSVSREKKESFPLTVTSAQKNPTAFYLCASSMIENTGELFFGEGSRLTVL.

The chain uses TRBV6-5 and TRBJ1-5; D possibly corresponds to TRBD1 (5 bases). The CDR3 runs to 14 residues. V was cut by 6 bases and J by 3 bases, with 12 bases left in between. Germline CDR1 is MNHEY and CDR2 is SVGAGI. The CDR3: CASRQTGTNQPQHF. In DNA, the CDR3 is TGTGCCAGCAGGCAAACAGGTACCAATCAGCCCCAGCATTTT.

The chain employs TRBV30 and TRBJ1-3, with D tentatively TRBD1 (5 bases). Trimming removed 1 base from V and 2 bases from J, with 9 bases in between. CDR1 and CDR2 (germline): GTSNPN, SVGIG (reference sequence). The CDR3 consists of 14 residues. In nucleotides, the CDR3 is TGTGCCTGGAGTGAGGGGTTTACTGGAAACACCATATATTTT. Translated: CAWSEGFTGNTIYF. Complete variable domain (other parts from reference TRBV30 and TRBJ1-3): SQTIHQWPATLVQPVGSPLSLECTVEGTSNPNLYWYRQAAGRGLQLLFYSVGIGQISSEVPQNLSASRPQDRQFILSSKKLLLSDSGFYLCAWSEGFTGNTIYFGEGSWLTVV.

The chain joins TRBV19 to TRBJ1-6; 7 positions match TRBD1. This CDR3 spans 16 amino acids. V lost 4 bases to trimming and J lost 6 bases; unmatched junction nucleotides: 9. Germline lookup yields CDR1 LNHDA and CDR2 SQIVND (reference sequence). Here the CDR3 reads CASSKQHGTANSPLHF. The CDR3 DNA reads TGTGCCAGTAGTAAGCAGCACGGGACAGCTAATTCACCCCTCCACTTT.